This T cell receptor beta chain stems from a study of control samples from healthy donors and cancer patients. TCRdb's copy holds only in-frame clones and misses some; the assay was immunoSEQ multiplex PCR. Of over 150,000 clones in the sample, over 85% are singletons; the top ten hold 5% to 6.5%. Between the trimmed V and J ends, which lost 3 bases and 0 bases, there was a span of 14 bases. Looked up from germline, CDR1 is MNHNS and CDR2 is SASEGT. The CDR3 has 16 amino acids. This clone has a handful of counts. This receptor was taken from a man aged 35 to 55 in good health. The sequencing sample was made of blood. The rearrangement links TRBV6-1 to TRBJ1-2; no definite D call. The DNA of the CDR3 is TGTGCCAGCAGTGACCCTTACAGCCCTACTAACTATGGCTACACCTTC. This gives the protein CASSDPYSPTNYGYTF.